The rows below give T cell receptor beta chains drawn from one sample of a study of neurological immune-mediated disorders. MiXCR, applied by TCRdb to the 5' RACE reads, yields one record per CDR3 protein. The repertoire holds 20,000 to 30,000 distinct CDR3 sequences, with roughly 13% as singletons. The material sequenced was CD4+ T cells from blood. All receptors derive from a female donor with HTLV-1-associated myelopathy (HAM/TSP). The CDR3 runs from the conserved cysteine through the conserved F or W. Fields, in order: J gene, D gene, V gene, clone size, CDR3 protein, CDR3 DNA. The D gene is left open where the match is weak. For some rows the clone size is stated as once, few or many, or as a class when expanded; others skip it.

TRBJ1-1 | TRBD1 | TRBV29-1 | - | CSVDGRGSGGVDTEAFF | TGCAGCGTTGACGGTAGGGGGTCAGGGGGCGTGGACACTGAAGCTTTCTTT
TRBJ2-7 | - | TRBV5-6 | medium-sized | CASSLDFTYEQYF | TGTGCCAGCAGCTTGGACTTTACCTACGAGCAGTACTTC
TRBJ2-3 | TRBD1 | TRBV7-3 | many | CASSRGLGGTDTQYF | TGTGCCAGCAGCAGGGGGCTAGGTGGCACAGATACGCAGTATTTT
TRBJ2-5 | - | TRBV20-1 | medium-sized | CSARDPGGETQYF | TGCAGTGCTAGAGACCCCGGAGGGGAGACCCAGTACTTC
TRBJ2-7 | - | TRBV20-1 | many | CRMEQGDEQYF | TGCAGGATGGAACAGGGCGACGAGCAGTACTTC
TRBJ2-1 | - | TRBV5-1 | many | CATSEAAVSEFHLVDEQFF | TGCGCCACATCCGAGGCTGCCGTGAGCGAGTTTCATCTCGTCGATGAGCAGTTCTTC
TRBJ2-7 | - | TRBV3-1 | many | CASSQTSYEQYF | TGTGCCAGCAGCCAAACTTCCTACGAGCAGTACTTC
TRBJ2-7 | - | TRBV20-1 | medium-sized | CSAREGSGPSSYEQYF | TGCAGTGCTAGAGAGGGCTCCGGGCCTAGCTCCTACGAGCAGTACTTC
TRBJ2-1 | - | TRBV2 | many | CASSESLAAEQFF | TGTGCCAGCAGTGAATCCCTCGCCGCTGAGCAGTTCTTC
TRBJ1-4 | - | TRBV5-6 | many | CASSVLATNEKLFF | TGTGCCAGCAGTGTCCTTGCAACTAATGAAAAACTGTTTTTT
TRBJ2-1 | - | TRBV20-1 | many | CSPQGGPGEQFF | TGCAGCCCCCAGGGGGGGCCAGGTGAGCAGTTCTTC
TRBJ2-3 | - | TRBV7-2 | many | CASSLDPDTQYF | TGTGCCAGCAGCTTGGACCCAGATACGCAGTATTTT
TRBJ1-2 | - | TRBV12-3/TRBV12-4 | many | CASSSESLPGLYGYTF | TGTGCCAGCAGTTCCGAATCCCTGCCGGGCTTGTATGGCTACACCTTC
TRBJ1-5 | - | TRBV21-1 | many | CASSKDGRESNQPQHF | TGTGCCAGCAGCAAAGACGGCAGGGAAAGCAATCAGCCCCAGCATTTT
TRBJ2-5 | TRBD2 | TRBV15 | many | CATSLNALAGVRTQYF | TGTGCCACCAGCCTAAATGCGCTAGCGGGAGTTAGGACCCAGTACTTC
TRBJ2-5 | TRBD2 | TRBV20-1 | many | CSARGTSRETQYF | TGCAGTGCTAGAGGGACTAGCAGGGAGACCCAGTACTTC
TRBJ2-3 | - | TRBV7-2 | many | CASSLVSSTDTQYF | TGTGCCAGCAGCTTAGTGAGCAGCACAGATACGCAGTATTTT
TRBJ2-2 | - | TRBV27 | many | CAIAPMGGELFF | TGTGCCATCGCCCCGATGGGCGGGGAGCTGTTTTTT
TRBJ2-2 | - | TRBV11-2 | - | CASSFYICSPRVPTGTNTGELFF | -
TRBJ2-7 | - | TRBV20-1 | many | CSARDPGTYEQYF | TGCAGTGCTAGAGACCCGGGCACCTACGAGCAGTACTTC
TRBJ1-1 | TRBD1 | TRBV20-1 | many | CSASLTGSEAFF | TGCAGTGCTAGTCTGACAGGGTCTGAAGCTTTCTTT
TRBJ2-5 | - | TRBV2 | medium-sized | CASSDSATGGETQYF | TGTGCCAGCAGTGATTCGGCTACCGGGGGAGAGACCCAGTACTTC
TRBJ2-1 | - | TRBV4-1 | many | CASSQAEGVAPFF | TGCGCCAGCAGCCAAGCGGAGGGCGTGGCACCGTTCTTC
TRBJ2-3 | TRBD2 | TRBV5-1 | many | CASSFGLAGWDTQYF | TGCGCCAGCAGCTTCGGACTAGCGGGGTGGGATACGCAGTATTTT
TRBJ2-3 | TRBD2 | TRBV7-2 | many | CASSLELAGGPTQYF | TGTGCCAGCAGCTTAGAACTAGCGGGGGGGCCTACGCAGTATTTT
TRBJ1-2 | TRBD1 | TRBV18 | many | CASSQQDRDPYGYTF | TGTGCCAGCTCACAACAGGACAGGGACCCCTATGGCTACACCTTC
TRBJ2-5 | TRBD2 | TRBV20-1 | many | CSARGWGLAGQETQYF | TGCAGTGCTAGAGGGTGGGGCCTAGCGGGGCAAGAGACCCAGTACTTC
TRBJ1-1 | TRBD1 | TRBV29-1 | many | CSVGTVFNTEAFF | TGCAGCGTCGGGACAGTTTTTAACACTGAAGCTTTCTTT
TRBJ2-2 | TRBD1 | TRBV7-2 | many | CASSLAGQGAYAGELFF | TGTGCCAGCAGCTTAGCGGGACAGGGGGCATATGCCGGGGAGCTGTTTTTT
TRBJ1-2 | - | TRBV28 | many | CASSHGHLYGYTF | TGTGCCAGCAGCCATGGACACCTCTATGGCTACACCTTC
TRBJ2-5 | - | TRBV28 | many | CASSLAGTGETQYF | TGTGCCAGCAGTTTAGCGGGGACTGGGGAGACCCAGTACTTC
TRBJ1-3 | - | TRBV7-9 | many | CASSLESGNTIYF | TGTGCCAGCAGCTTAGAATCGGGAAACACCATATATTTT
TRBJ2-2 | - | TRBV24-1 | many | CATSDGAYTGELFF | TGTGCCACCAGTGACGGGGCGTACACCGGGGAGCTGTTTTTT
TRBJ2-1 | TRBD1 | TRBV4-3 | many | CASSPPGQSYNEQFF | TGCGCCAGCAGCCCACCGGGACAGAGTTACAATGAGCAGTTCTTC
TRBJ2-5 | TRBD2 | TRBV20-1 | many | CSARDGGRAVETQYF | TGCAGTGCTAGAGACGGCGGGAGGGCCGTGGAGACCCAGTACTTC
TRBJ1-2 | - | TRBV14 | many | CASSILAGDGYTF | TGTGCCAGCAGCATTTTGGCAGGGGACGGCTACACCTTC
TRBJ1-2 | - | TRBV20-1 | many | CSASLGLANYGYTF | TGCAGTGCTAGTTTGGGTTTAGCGAACTATGGCTACACCTTC
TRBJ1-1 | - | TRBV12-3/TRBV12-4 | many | CASRLNTEAFF | TGTGCCAGCAGGCTTAACACTGAAGCTTTCTTT
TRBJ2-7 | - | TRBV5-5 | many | CASSFTPITGNYEQYF | TGTGCCAGCAGCTTTACCCCTATTACAGGGAACTACGAGCAGTACTTC
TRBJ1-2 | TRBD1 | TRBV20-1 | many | CSARGSWDSYGYTF | TGCAGTGCTAGGGGATCCTGGGACAGCTATGGCTACACCTTC
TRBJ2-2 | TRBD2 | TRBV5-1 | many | CASSLVLAGAGELFF | TGCGCCAGCAGCTTGGTTCTAGCGGGAGCCGGGGAGCTGTTTTTT
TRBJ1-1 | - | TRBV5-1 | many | CASSLRGNTEAFF | TGCGCCAGCAGCCTGAGGGGCAACACTGAAGCTTTCTTT
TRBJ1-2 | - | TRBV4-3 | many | CASRPSGPFYGYTF | TGCGCCAGCAGACCCAGCGGACCCTTTTATGGCTACACCTTC
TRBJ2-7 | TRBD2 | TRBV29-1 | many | CSVKAGGLYEQYF | TGCAGCGTCAAAGCGGGAGGATTGTACGAGCAGTACTTC
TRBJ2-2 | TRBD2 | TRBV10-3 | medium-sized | CAISEGTSGHTGELFF | TGTGCCATCAGTGAGGGGACTAGCGGTCACACCGGGGAGCTGTTTTTT
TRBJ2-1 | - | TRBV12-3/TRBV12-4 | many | CASSLKTRTGEQFF | TGTGCCAGCAGCCTCAAGACGAGGACGGGTGAGCAGTTCTTC
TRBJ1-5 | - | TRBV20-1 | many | CSARDASNQPQHF | TGCAGTGCTAGAGATGCCAGCAATCAGCCCCAGCATTTT
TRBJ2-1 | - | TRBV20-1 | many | CSAPHSGFSYNEQFF | TGCAGTGCCCCACATAGCGGTTTCTCCTACAATGAGCAGTTCTTC
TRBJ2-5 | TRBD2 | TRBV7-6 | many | CASSFLAGGWETQYF | TGTGCCAGCAGCTTCTTAGCGGGAGGCTGGGAGACCCAGTACTTC
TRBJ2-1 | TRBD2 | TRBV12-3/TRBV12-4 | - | CASTSGSSYNEQFF | TGTGCCAGCACTAGCGGGAGCTCCTACAATGAGCAGTTCTTC
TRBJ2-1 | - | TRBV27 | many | CASSPRWTHNEQFF | TGTGCCAGCAGTCCCCGGTGGACACACAATGAGCAGTTCTTC